These 21 T cell receptor beta chains came from one sample sequenced in a study of prognosis after radiotherapy for stage I lung cancer. The genomic DNA TCR beta CDR3 region underwent two rounds of multiplex PCR. Primers specific to each TRBV and TRBJ gene drove first-round PCR. TCRdb re-analysed the multiplex PCR reads in MiXCR, keeping a single row per CDR3 protein. Of roughly 24,000 distinct CDR3 sequences listed, approximately 38% were seen once; the top ten hold about 31%. This specimen consisted of PBMCs, obtained before or after stereotactic body radiation therapy (not recorded which). These receptors came from a donor aged 50 or older with non-small cell lung cancer.

V gene TRBV12-3 or TRBV12-4 combines with J gene TRBJ1-5; D not resolved. V lost 3 bases to trimming and J lost 5 bases, with 14 bases between them. The CDR3 covers 15 residues. The CDR3 is CASSFGERPDQPQHF. The CDR3 DNA is TGTGCCAGCAGTTTCGGGGAAAGACCAGATCAGCCCCAGCATTTT.

V usage is TRBV5-1 and J usage is TRBJ2-1, with D uncertain. The CDR3 runs 15 residues. Trimming cost V 5 bases and J 5 bases, with 17 bases left between them. The V gene's germline CDR1 is SGHRS and CDR2 YFSETQ. As DNA, the CDR3 is TGCGCCAGCAGGGAAACGGTGTCGTTTGACAATGAGCAGTTCTTC. This translates into CASRETVSFDNEQFF.

This clonotype has at least ten counts. The chain links TRBV28 to TRBJ1-6, with 12 bases fitting TRBD1. Unmatched junction bases numbered 13, after V lost 5 bases and J lost 8 bases. Germline V CDR1 and CDR2: MDHEN, SYDVKM. CDR3 size: 18 residues. This CDR3 reads CASSPTGTGGRLHSPLHF. The CDR3 DNA sequence: TGTGCCAGCAGTCCAACCGGGACAGGGGGCCGCCTGCATTCACCCCTCCACTTT.

The CDR3 region has the DNA TGTGCCAGCAGTCAAGGGCGAGGCCTCGTAACAGATACGCAGTATTTT. Residues: CASSQGRGLVTDTQYF. The V gene is TRBV6-1, the J gene TRBJ2-3; D not certain. From germline, CDR1 is MNHNS and CDR2 SASEGT. V lost 5 bases and J 3 bases, leaving 18 bases between the germline ends. This CDR3 is 16 amino acids long.

This clonotype was seen at least ten times. The chain links TRBV5-1 to TRBJ2-2; 7 nucleotides line up with TRBD1. The junction had 8 bases not matched to a gene; V was cut back by 4 bases and J by 5 bases. CDR1 SGHRS and CDR2 YFSETQ come from the germline V gene. The CDR3 is made up of 15 amino acids. The CDR3 reads CASSPNPTGTGELFF. For the CDR3, the DNA is TGCGCCAGCAGCCCTAACCCGACAGGGACCGGGGAGCTGTTTTTT.

This clonotype appeared many times. This sequence joins TRBV7-9 and TRBJ1-5, with TRBD1 matching over 11 bases. Germline lookup yields CDR1 SEHNR and CDR2 FQNEAQ (reference sequence). CDR3 length: 16 residues. V was clipped by 3 bases and J by 6 bases; unmatched bases: 7. The CDR3 here is CASSFSGQGAGQPQHF. DNA for the CDR3: TGTGCCAGCAGCTTCTCCGGACAGGGGGCGGGTCAGCCCCAGCATTTT.

This clonotype was found many times. This chain uses TRBV4-3 with TRBJ1-1; the D is unclear. Germline-derived CDR1 and CDR2 are LGHNA and YSLEER. V was shortened by 0 bases and J by 1 base, with 6 bases between the two germline ends. The CDR3 has 14 residues. This CDR3 is CASSQDLGNTEAFF. CDR3 in DNA: TGCGCCAGCAGCCAAGATCTTGGGAACACTGAAGCTTTCTTT.

This clonotype was detected once. One end of the junction varies from germline; a read error may be responsible. The chain links TRBV11-1 to TRBJ1-1, with no clear D. The CDR3 has 17 amino acids. The germline V gene has CDR1 SGHAT and CDR2 FQDESV (reference sequence). As DNA, the CDR3 is TGTGTCAGCAGCCCTCTTGGGGTACACGGTTCGAACACTGAAGCTTTCTTT. Its translation: CVSSPLGVHGSNTEAFF.

This clonotype has at least ten counts. The CDR3 nucleotides are TGTGCCAGTAGACTCCTCGGGTCAGATCAGCCCCAGCATTTT. Translation gives CASRLLGSDQPQHF. The chain uses TRBV2 and TRBJ1-5; D not resolved. Germline V lookup: CDR1 SNHLY, CDR2 FYNNEI. V shed 9 bases and J shed 5 bases, with 17 bases lying between them. The CDR3 is made up of 14 amino acids.

Concerning this clonotype: The conserved phenylalanine or tryptophan normally closing the CDR3 is absent here, so this likely arose from a read error. The chain joins TRBV24-1 to TRBJ2-7; the D is unclear. CDR1 is KGHDR and CDR2 is SFDVKD in the germline V gene. The CDR3 has 14 amino acids. The CDR3 nucleotides read TGTGACACCAGTGATGCGTCTCGCTCCTTCGAGCAGTACTTA. It specifies CDTSDASRSFEQYL.

This clonotype has ten or more counts. CDR3 region: CASSLRRDTEAFF. CDR3 coding DNA: TGCGCCAGCAGCTTGCGTAGGGACACTGAAGCTTTCTTT. The V call is TRBV5-1, the J call TRBJ1-1; D gene unclear. The germline gives CDR1 SGHRS, CDR2 YFSETQ. The CDR3 consists of 13 residues. Trimming took 1 base from V and 3 from J, leaving 7 bases between them.

The chain joins TRBV2 to TRBJ1-2; D is undetermined. The CDR3 has 12 amino acids. The germline V gene encodes CDR1 SNHLY and CDR2 FYNNEI. Trimming cost V 1 base and J 5 bases, with 5 bases left between them. The DNA of the CDR3 is TGTGCCAGCAGTGAAGAACAGTATGGCTACACCTTC. Encoded protein: CASSEEQYGYTF.

This clonotype has a count of ten or more. The chain has TRBV7-8 and TRBJ1-5, with D maybe TRBD1 (5 bases). Germline loops: CDR1 SGHVS, CDR2 FQNEAQ. Deletions cut 5 bases from V and 4 bases from J, with 21 bases between. This CDR3 is 17 amino acids long. The CDR3 protein is CASSPGVGRMENQPQHF. The CDR3 DNA reads as TGTGCCAGCAGCCCCGGGGTGGGACGAATGGAAAATCAGCCCCAGCATTTT.

J is TRBJ2-7 and V is TRBV19, with D tentatively TRBD2 (5 bases). V shed 1 base and J shed 3 bases, with 7 bases lying between them. CDR1 and CDR2 from the germline V gene are LNHDA and SQIVND (reference sequence). This CDR3 has 13 amino acids. The CDR3 reads CASSIGEGYEQYF. The DNA of the CDR3 is TGTGCCAGTAGTATAGGTGAGGGCTACGAGCAGTACTTC.

In regard to this clonotype: The junction departs from germline at one end; a sequencing error may be responsible. The chain combines TRBV5-1 with TRBJ2-7; D is perhaps TRBD2 (6 bases). The CDR3 length is 14 residues. In germline, CDR1 is SGHRS, CDR2 YFSETQ. The CDR3 region has the DNA TGTGCCAGCAGCTTGTTGGAGGGGAACTACGAGCAGTACTTC. It encodes CASSLLEGNYEQYF.

At least ten counts were recorded for this clonotype. This chain joins TRBV19 and TRBJ1-1; D is possibly TRBD1 (5 bases). The V and J ends lost 7 bases and 2 bases respectively, with 14 bases between them. Germline V gives CDR1 LNHDA, CDR2 SQIVND (reference sequence). The CDR3 is 14 amino acids. The CDR3 coding sequence is TGTGCCAGTAACCCTCGGGGGAAAAACACTGAAGCTTTCTTT. Amino acids: CASNPRGKNTEAFF.

This clonotype was seen once. The genes are TRBV11-2 and TRBJ2-7; 7 bases agree with TRBD1. The J segment lost 10 bases and the V segment lost 5 bases, leaving 17 bases of the junction unmatched. Per the germline V gene, CDR1 is SGHAT and CDR2 is FQNNGV. The CDR3 is 15 amino acids. The CDR3 reads CASSPRGQGVGFQYF. CDR3 DNA sequence: TGTGCCAGCAGCCCGAGGGGTCAGGGGGTCGGTTTTCAGTACTTC.

This clonotype was detected many times. The chain couples TRBV7-9 to TRBJ2-1, with TRBD2 identical over 8 bases. Trimming removed 5 bases from V and 10 bases from J; junction bases left unmatched: 10. This CDR3 is built from 14 residues. Germline V CDR1 and CDR2: SEHNR, FQNEAQ (reference sequence). The CDR3 protein is CASSPLNGGEEQFF. CDR3 sequence (DNA): TGTGCCAGCAGCCCACTTAACGGGGGGGAAGAGCAGTTCTTC.

In this sample, this clonotype turned up a few times. With a far larger clone one base away, a read error is the likely cause. The chain couples TRBV6-4 to TRBJ1-1; no reliable D call. The CDR3 has 17 amino acids. Germline V gene lookup returns CDR1 MRHNA and CDR2 SNTAGT. CDR3 sequence reads: CASSTQTHISMNNEAFF. The CDR3 DNA is TGTGCCAGCAGTACACAGACCCACATTTCCATGAACAATGAAGCTTTCTTT.

The rearrangement uses TRBV6-1 and TRBJ2-7, with D unresolved. CDR1 and CDR2 (germline): MNHNS, SASEGT. V was cut by 5 bases and J by 6 bases, with 11 bases left in between. The CDR3 length is 12 residues. The CDR3 here is CASSHMTPEQYF. The CDR3 nucleotides are TGTGCCAGCAGTCACATGACCCCCGAGCAGTACTTC.

The rearrangement joins TRBV20-1 to TRBJ1-1; possible D gene TRBD1, 6 bases. The CDR3 consists of 14 residues. Trimming left V 6 bases short and J 1 base short, with 15 bases between. Germline CDR1 and CDR2: DFQATT and SNEGSKA (reference sequence). In DNA, the CDR3 is TGCAGTGCCACGAACAGGGTAGGGAACACTGAAGCTTTCTTT. It specifies CSATNRVGNTEAFF.